Listed below are T cell receptor beta chains from one sample, sequenced in a study of T cell repertoires in cytomegalovirus infection. Their antigens are not known. From the reads, TCRdb called clonotypes with MiXCR, one entry per CDR3 protein. Here the sample spans a few hundred thousand distinct CDR3 sequences, around a quarter being singletons. Sequencing was performed on cultured PBMCs, taken from culture after CMV antigen stimulation. Receptor source: a human donor in good health (CMV status not recorded). Some clones in this sample may be carry-over from other donors' samples. CDR3s leave out the opening cysteine and the closing phenylalanine or tryptophan.

>12|TRBJ1-3|TRBV4-1
ASSQRGFGNTIY
>14|TRBJ2-1|TRBV4-3
ATRQGAQPTYNEQF
>14|TRBJ2-2|TRBV7-6
ASSFGTSGFTGELF
>11|TRBJ2-1|TRBV7-2
ASSLALNKEQF
>14|TRBJ2-1|TRBV7-9
ASSLQGLAGINEQF
>12|TRBJ1-2|TRBV12-3/TRBV12-4
ASTIGTSIYGYT
>16|TRBJ2-1|TRBV11-3
ASSPGIGRAPSYNEQF
>13|TRBJ2-7|TRBV5-1
ASSPDAEASGEQY
>14|TRBJ1-5|TRBV2
ASRGAGTEVKQPQH
>14|TRBJ1-4|TRBV7-2
ASSPRRSGAREKLF
>12|TRBJ2-5|TRBV18
ASSPLAYQETQY
>15|TRBJ2-1|TRBV19
ASRSLTGGGSYNEQF
>13|TRBJ2-2|TRBV5-1
ASSLARVQSGELF
>11|TRBJ2-2|TRBV6-5
ASSYGGTGELF
>16|TRBJ2-6|TRBV30
AWSRIGDRGSGANVLT
>11|TRBJ2-4|TRBV11-2
ASSFGDEANQY
>14|TRBJ2-4|TRBV9
ASSPVASGRLEIQY
>14|TRBJ2-2|TRBV6-2/TRBV6-3
ASSYSGTGIAGELF
>13|TRBJ2-3|TRBV7-2
ASSSPRESTDTQY
>11|TRBJ2-5|TRBV5-1
ASSSAVVETQY
>10|TRBJ2-3|TRBV11-3
ASSPTSGVRY
>12|TRBJ2-3|TRBV19
ASSIGLHTDTQY
>12|TRBJ2-3|TRBV7-2
ASTEPVLADTQY
>13|TRBJ2-1|TRBV20-1
SALPLAGVGDEQF
>14|TRBJ2-3|TRBV7-3
ASSSSSGGSTDTQY
>14|TRBJ1-1|TRBV5-4
ASSLAGGYRDTEAF
>16|TRBJ2-1|TRBV7-2
ASSPEGVSGGPYNEQF
>11|TRBJ2-7|TRBV28
ASTPHRTYEQY
>15|TRBJ2-1|TRBV11-3
ASSPGLAGGPINEQF
>12|TRBJ2-7|TRBV9
ASSPVGGVYEQY
>13|TRBJ1-6|TRBV13
ASSLEMGYESPLH
>17|TRBJ1-5|TRBV7-2
ASSRRGETGANSNQPQH
>13|TRBJ2-3|TRBV19
ASSISQGWADTQY
>9|TRBJ1-1|TRBV6-2/TRBV6-3
ATHRATEAF
>12|TRBJ2-7|TRBV12-3/TRBV12-4
ARKTGGDSYEQY
>11|TRBJ2-1|TRBV19
ASSIEGYNEQF
>12|TRBJ2-1|TRBV20-1
SARAPAGYNEQF
>10|TRBJ1-5|TRBV24-1
ATSENNQPQH
>14|TRBJ2-2|TRBV10-3
AISDEWTANTGELF
>16|TRBJ1-5|TRBV6-2/TRBV6-3
ASSSLGQSSYSNQPQH
>12|TRBJ1-6|TRBV7-2
ASSSGQHNSPLH
>12|TRBJ2-2|TRBV3-1
ASSQGTAGGELF
>12|TRBJ1-5|TRBV20-1
SASGGRGNQPQH
>12|TRBJ1-2|TRBV12-3/TRBV12-4
ASSAYLTVYGYT
>11|TRBJ2-1|TRBV18
ASSDGLDSEQF
>13|TRBJ1-1|TRBV7-2
ASSIGLQMNTEAF
>18|TRBJ2-1|TRBV24-1
ATSDSGLAGGPRNYNEQF
>14|TRBJ2-7|TRBV20-1
SATGTSGRSSYEQY
>13|TRBJ2-3|TRBV9
ASSATSGYTDTQY
>12|TRBJ1-1|TRBV20-1
SAIIGTVNTEAF
>12|TRBJ1-1|TRBV4-3
ASSQEDRNTEAF
>13|TRBJ2-7|TRBV11-2
ASSPSAGGSYEQY
>15|TRBJ2-3|TRBV12-3/TRBV12-4
ASTAPGPLTNTDTQY
>13|TRBJ2-1|TRBV7-2
ASSWFSGSRNEQF
>14|TRBJ2-2|TRBV12-3/TRBV12-4
ASSFAGTVNTGELF
>12|TRBJ2-3|TRBV9
ASSVSGFTDTQY